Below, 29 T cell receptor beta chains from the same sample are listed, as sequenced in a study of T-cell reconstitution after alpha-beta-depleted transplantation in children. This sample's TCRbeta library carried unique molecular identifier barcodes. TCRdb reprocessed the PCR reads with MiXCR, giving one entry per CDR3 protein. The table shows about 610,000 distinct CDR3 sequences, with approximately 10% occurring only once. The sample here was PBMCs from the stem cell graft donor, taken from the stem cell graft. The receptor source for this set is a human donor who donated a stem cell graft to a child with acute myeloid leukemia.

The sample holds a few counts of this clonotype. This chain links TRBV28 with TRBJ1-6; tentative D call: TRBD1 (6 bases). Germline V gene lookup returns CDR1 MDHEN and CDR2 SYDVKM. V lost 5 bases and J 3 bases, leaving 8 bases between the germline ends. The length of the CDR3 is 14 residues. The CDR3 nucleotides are TGTGCCAGCAGTGGACAGATCTATAATTCACCCCTCCACTTT. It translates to CASSGQIYNSPLHF.

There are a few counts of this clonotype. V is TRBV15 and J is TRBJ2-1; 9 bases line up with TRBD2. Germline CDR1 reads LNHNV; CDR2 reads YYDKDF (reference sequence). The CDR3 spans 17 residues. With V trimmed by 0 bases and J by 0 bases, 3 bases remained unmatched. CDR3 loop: CATSREGREGSYNEQFF. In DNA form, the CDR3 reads TGTGCCACCAGCAGAGAGGGGCGGGAGGGCTCCTACAATGAGCAGTTCTTC.

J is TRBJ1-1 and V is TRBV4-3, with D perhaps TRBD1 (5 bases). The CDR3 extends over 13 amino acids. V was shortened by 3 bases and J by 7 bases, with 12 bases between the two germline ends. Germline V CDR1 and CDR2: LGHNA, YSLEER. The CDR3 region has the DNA TGCGCCAGCAGCCAGGAGGCAGGGTATGAAGCTTTCTTT. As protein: CASSQEAGYEAFF.

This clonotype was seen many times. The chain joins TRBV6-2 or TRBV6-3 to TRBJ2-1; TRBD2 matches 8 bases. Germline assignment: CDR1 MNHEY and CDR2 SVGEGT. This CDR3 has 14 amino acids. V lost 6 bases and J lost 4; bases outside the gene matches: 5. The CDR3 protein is CASRSGSLYNEQFF. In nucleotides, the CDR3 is TGTGCCAGCAGAAGCGGGAGCTTATACAATGAGCAGTTCTTC.

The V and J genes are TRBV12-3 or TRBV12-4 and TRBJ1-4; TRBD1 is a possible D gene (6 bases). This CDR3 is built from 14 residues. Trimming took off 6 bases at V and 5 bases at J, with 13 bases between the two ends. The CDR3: CASSYRVGNEKLFF. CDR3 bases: TGTGCCAGCAGCTACAGGGTCGGAAATGAAAAACTGTTTTTT.

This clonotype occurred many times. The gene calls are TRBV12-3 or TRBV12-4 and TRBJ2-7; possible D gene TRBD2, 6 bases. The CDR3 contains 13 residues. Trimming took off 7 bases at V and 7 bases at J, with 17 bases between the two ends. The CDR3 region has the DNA TGTGCCAGCACGGTCGGGGGAGGTGGTGAGCAGTACTTC. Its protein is CASTVGGGGEQYF.

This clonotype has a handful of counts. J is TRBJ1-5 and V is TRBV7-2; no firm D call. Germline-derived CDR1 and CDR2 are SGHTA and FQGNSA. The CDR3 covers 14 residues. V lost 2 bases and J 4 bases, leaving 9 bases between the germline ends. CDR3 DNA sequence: TGTGCCAGCAGCTTATTCGGCCAGAATCAGCCCCAGCATTTT. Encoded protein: CASSLFGQNQPQHF.

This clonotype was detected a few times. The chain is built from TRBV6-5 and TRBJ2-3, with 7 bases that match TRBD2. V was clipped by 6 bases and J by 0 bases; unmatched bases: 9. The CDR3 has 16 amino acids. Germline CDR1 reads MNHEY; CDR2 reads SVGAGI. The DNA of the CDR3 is TGTGCCAGCAGCCCTCTGGGAGGGGCCAGCACAGATACGCAGTATTTT. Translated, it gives CASSPLGGASTDTQYF.

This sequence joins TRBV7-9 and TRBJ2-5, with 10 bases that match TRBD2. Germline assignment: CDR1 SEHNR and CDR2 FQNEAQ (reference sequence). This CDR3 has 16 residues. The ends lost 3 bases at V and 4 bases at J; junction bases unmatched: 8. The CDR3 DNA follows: TGTGCCAGCAGCTTCTTAAACCTAGCGGGAGCAGAGACCCAGTACTTC. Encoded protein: CASSFLNLAGAETQYF.

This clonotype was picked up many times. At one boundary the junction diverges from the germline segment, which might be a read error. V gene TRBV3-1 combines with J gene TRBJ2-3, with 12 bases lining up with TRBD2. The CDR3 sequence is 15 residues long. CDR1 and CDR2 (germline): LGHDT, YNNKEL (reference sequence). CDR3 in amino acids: CASSQTSGSIDTQYF. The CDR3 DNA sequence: TGTGCCAGCAGCCAGACTAGCGGGAGCATAGATACGCAGTATTTT.

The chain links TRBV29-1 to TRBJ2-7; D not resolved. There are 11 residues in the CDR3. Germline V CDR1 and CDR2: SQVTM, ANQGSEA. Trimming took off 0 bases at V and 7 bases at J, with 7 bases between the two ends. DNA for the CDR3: TGCAGCGTTGAAGATGGGTGGGAGCAGTACTTC. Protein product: CSVEDGWEQYF.

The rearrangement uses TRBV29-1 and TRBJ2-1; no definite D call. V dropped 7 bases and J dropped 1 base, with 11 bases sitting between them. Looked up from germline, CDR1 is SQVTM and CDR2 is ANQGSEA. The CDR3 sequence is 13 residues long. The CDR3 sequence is CSASRYSYNEQFF. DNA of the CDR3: TGCAGCGCCTCAAGATATTCCTACAATGAGCAGTTCTTC.

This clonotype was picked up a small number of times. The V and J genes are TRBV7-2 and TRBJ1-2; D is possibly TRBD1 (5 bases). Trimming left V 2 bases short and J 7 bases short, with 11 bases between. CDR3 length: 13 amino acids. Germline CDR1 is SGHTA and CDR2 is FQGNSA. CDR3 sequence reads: CASSLNGGIGYTF. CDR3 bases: TGTGCCAGCAGCTTAAACGGGGGTATTGGCTACACCTTC.

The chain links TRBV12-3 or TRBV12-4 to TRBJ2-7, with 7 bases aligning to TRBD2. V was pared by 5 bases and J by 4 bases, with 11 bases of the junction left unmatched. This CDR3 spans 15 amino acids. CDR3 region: CASSEQAGPGYEQYF. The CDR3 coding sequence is TGTGCCAGCAGTGAGCAAGCGGGGCCGGGTTACGAGCAGTACTTC.

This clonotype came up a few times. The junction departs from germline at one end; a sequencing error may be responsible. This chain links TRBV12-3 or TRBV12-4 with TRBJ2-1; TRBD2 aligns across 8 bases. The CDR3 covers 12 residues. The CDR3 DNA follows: TGTGCCAGCAGTTTAGAGGGGACTAGGAAAGCTTTC. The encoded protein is CASSLEGTRKAF.

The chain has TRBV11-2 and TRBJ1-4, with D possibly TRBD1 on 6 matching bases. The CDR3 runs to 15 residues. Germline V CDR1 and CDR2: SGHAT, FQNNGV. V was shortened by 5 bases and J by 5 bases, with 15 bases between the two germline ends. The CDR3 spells CASSGDTRTNEKLFF. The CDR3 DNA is TGTGCCAGCAGCGGGGACACGAGGACCAATGAAAAACTGTTTTTT.

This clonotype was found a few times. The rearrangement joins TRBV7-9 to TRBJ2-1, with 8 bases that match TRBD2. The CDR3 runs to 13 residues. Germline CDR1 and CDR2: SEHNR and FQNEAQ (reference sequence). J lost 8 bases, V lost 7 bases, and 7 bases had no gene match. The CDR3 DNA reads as TGTGCCAGCACCAGACCCGGGGGGGATGAGCAGTTCTTC. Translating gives CASTRPGGDEQFF.

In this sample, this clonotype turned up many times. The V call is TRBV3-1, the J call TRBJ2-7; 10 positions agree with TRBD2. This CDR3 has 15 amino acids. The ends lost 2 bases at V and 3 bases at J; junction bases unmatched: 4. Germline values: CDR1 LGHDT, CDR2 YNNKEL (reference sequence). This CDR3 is CASSQSTSGNYEQYF. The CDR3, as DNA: TGTGCCAGCAGCCAATCAACTAGCGGGAACTACGAGCAGTACTTC.

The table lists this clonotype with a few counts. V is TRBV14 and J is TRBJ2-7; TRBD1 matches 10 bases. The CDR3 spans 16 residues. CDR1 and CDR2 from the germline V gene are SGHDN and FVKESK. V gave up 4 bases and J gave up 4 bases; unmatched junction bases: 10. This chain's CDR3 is CASSPTLWDRGYEQYF. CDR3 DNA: TGTGCCAGCAGCCCCACCTTGTGGGACAGGGGATACGAGCAGTACTTC. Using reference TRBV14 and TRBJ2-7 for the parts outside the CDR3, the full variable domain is EAGVTQFPSHSVIEKGQTVTLRCDPISGHDNLYWYRRVMGKEIKFLLHFVKESKQDESGMPNNRFLAERTGGTYSTLKVQPAELEDSGVYFCASSPTLWDRGYEQYFGPGTRLTVT.

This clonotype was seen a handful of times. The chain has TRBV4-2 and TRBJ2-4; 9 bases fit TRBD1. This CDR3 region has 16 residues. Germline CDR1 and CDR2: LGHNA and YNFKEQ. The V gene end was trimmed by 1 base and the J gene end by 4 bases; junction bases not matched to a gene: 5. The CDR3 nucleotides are TGTGCCAGCAGCCAAGGAATAGGGACAGGGAAAAACATTCAGTACTTC. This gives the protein CASSQGIGTGKNIQYF.

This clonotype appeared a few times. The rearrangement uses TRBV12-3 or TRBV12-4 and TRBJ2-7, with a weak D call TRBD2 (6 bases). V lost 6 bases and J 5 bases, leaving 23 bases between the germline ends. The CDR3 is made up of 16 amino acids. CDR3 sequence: CASSKAGRKSLDEQYF. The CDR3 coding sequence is TGTGCCAGCAGCAAGGCGGGGCGCAAGTCTCTGGACGAGCAGTACTTC.

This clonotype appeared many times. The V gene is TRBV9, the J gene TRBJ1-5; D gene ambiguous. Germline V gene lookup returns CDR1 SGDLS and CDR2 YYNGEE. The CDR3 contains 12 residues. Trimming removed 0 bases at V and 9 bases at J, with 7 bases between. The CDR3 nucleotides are TGTGCCAGCAGCGTAGGGTCGGGGCCCCAGCATTTT. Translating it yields CASSVGSGPQHF.

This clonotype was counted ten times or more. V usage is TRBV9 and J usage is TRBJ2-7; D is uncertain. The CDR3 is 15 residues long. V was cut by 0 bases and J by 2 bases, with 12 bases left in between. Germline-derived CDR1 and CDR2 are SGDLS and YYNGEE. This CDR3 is CASSVGAQPTYEQYF. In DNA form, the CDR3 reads TGTGCCAGCAGCGTAGGGGCGCAGCCCACCTACGAGCAGTACTTC.

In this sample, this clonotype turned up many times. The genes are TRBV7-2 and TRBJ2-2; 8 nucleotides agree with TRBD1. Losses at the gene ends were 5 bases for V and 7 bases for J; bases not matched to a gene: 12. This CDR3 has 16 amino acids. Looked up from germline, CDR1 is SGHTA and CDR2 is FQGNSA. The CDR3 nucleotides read TGTGCCAGCAGCAAACAGGGGGGACCCTATGGCGGGGAGCTGTTTTTT. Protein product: CASSKQGGPYGGELFF.

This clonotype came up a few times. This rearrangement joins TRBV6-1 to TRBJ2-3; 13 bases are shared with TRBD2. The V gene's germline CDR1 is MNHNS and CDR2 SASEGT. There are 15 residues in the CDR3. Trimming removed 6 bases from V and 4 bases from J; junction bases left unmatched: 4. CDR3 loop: CASRLTSGRSDTQYF. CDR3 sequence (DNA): TGTGCCAGCAGACTGACTAGCGGGAGGTCAGATACGCAGTATTTT.

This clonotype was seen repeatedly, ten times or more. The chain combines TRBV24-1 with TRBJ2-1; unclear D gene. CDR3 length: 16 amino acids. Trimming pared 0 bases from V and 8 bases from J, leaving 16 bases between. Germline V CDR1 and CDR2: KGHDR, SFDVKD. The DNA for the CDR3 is TGTGCCACCAGTGATTTGGGGCAGGAATCAATCGATGAGCAGTTCTTC. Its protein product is CATSDLGQESIDEQFF.

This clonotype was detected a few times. This CDR3 reads CASSSRGLFGGYEQFF. The CDR3 DNA follows: TGTGCCAGCAGTTCTCGGGGACTCTTTGGAGGCTATGAGCAGTTCTTC. The V and J genes are TRBV6-2 or TRBV6-3 and TRBJ2-1; TRBD2 might be the D (6 bases). V was cut by 4 bases and J by 8 bases, with 21 bases left in between. The CDR3 is 16 residues long. The V gene's germline CDR1 is MNHEY and CDR2 SVGEGT.

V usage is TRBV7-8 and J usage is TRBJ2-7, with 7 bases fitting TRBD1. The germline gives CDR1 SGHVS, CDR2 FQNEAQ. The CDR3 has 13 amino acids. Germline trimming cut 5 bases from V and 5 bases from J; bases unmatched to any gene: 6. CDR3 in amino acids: CASSPTDRNEQYF. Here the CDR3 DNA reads TGTGCCAGCAGCCCGACGGACAGGAACGAGCAGTACTTC.

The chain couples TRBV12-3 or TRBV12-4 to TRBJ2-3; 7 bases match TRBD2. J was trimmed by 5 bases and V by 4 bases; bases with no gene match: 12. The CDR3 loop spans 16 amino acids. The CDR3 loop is CASSSILRGRGDTQYF. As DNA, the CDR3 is TGTGCCAGCAGTTCAATCTTGCGGGGGAGGGGAGATACGCAGTATTTT.